This is a list of T cell receptor beta chains from one sample in a study of cytomegalovirus exposure and HLA in healthy donors. Some clones are missing from TCRdb's copy, which holds only in-frame ones; the method was immunoSEQ multiplex PCR. The repertoire holds roughly 190,000 clones, with over 75% as singletons. What was sequenced was PBMCs. These receptor sequences come from a man in his forties in good health and CMV-seropositive. The CDR3 runs from the conserved cysteine through the conserved F or W. The listing skips clone size in some rows; elsewhere it reads once, few, many or a size class.

v_call,j_call,clone_size,cdr3_aa
TRBV7-9,TRBJ2-3,NA,CASRLELRGRGTDTQYF
TRBV5-1,TRBJ1-1,NA,CASSFQDSNTEAFF
TRBV7-9,TRBJ1-2,NA,CASSLGQDPHGYTF
TRBV9,TRBJ2-3,NA,CASSVDGGVADTQYF
TRBV7-9,TRBJ1-1,NA,CASSLGRTEAFF
TRBV9,TRBJ2-3,NA,CASSVGLTSTDTQYF
TRBV6-1,TRBJ2-7,NA,CASSERRGRLYEQYF
TRBV6-5,TRBJ1-6,NA,CASRLQGRNSPLHF
TRBV5-6,TRBJ1-2,NA,CASSFWGRPQNGYTF
TRBV19,TRBJ1-2,NA,CASSITVFYNYGYTF
TRBV6-5,TRBJ2-4,once,CASSPGVAKNIQYF
TRBV7-3,TRBJ2-5,NA,CASSLTDGDGETQYF
TRBV23-1,TRBJ2-4,NA,CASSRSTTGDVVKNIQYF
TRBV7-2,TRBJ1-1,NA,CASSSRTGSMGRNTEAFF
TRBV9,TRBJ1-5,NA,CASSGSPSEQPQHF
TRBV21-1,TRBJ2-2,NA,CASSKDGQKSNTGELFF
TRBV9,TRBJ2-5,NA,CASSQRTSGGARETQYF
TRBV2,TRBJ1-1,NA,CASNQAEAFF
TRBV18,TRBJ1-1,NA,CASSPGGFHGNTEAFF
TRBV6-1,TRBJ2-7,NA,CATRPGYEQYF
TRBV28,TRBJ2-1,NA,CTVLDRADGEQFF
TRBV9,TRBJ2-1,NA,CASSVYGTPYNEQFF
TRBV5-4,TRBJ2-5,NA,CASSPGGRTETQYF
TRBV6-6,TRBJ2-7,NA,CASSYTGAGSYEQYF
TRBV5-1,TRBJ2-7,NA,CASHDGLVRYEQYF
TRBV5-6,TRBJ2-2,NA,CASSLKQGNTGELFF
TRBV7-2,TRBJ2-7,NA,CASSPMGQGAREQYF
TRBV5-1,TRBJ2-5,NA,CASSSGTGGQVQETQYF
TRBV4-3,TRBJ1-1,NA,CASSHVSPVTEAFF
TRBV30,TRBJ1-6,NA,CAGRGFGNSPLHF
TRBV27,TRBJ2-6,NA,CASSGTGANVLTF
TRBV7-2,TRBJ1-5,NA,CASSEQGAPQPQHF
TRBV28,TRBJ1-5,NA,CASSFRGGRQPQHF
TRBV5-4,TRBJ2-4,NA,CASSFSGGSAKNIQYF
TRBV5-1,TRBJ2-3,NA,CASSLPGTGGTDTQYF
TRBV7-6,TRBJ1-1,NA,CASTDRQNTEAFF
TRBV5-8,TRBJ2-1,once,CASSLEMGGSYNEQFF
TRBV5-1,TRBJ2-7,once,CASSSSFGGNEQYF
TRBV13,TRBJ2-3,NA,CASSYSGGGPDTQYF
TRBV7-4,TRBJ1-2,NA,CASSSQTGGYGYTF
TRBV7-9,TRBJ1-5,NA,CASSQERQPQHF
TRBV30,TRBJ1-1,NA,CAWRGTRNTEAFF
TRBV7-2,TRBJ2-1,NA,CASSPRTGVDEQFF
TRBV29-1,TRBJ2-1,NA,CSVEVPGGVGQFF
TRBV30,TRBJ2-3,NA,CAWSNRGSYTDTQYF
TRBV5-8,TRBJ2-1,NA,CASSRGTTYGEQFF
TRBV4-3,TRBJ2-3,NA,CASSHRSSDTQYF
TRBV5-6,TRBJ2-5,NA,CASSFTGGRVQETQYF
TRBV4-2,NA,once,CASSQVRAGGPSYEQYF
TRBV30,TRBJ2-7,NA,CAWSVPLGPYEQYF
TRBV6-5,TRBJ2-5,NA,CASSYARDFYQETQYF
TRBV18,TRBJ1-1,NA,CASSPPQGSGTEAFF
TRBV5-1,TRBJ2-3,NA,CASSLVISGYTDTQYF
TRBV7-9,TRBJ1-1,NA,CASSLGTGPEAFF
TRBV14,TRBJ1-6,NA,CASSHIGQGDNSPLHF
TRBV19,TRBJ1-5,NA,CASSTTGQNQPQHF
TRBV19,TRBJ1-1,NA,CASSIGGNTEAFF
TRBV9,TRBJ2-2,once,CASSLPGQGFTGELFF
TRBV7-2,TRBJ2-1,few,CASSSLDRYNEQFF
TRBV6-6,TRBJ2-6,NA,CASSSHSGANVLTF